A single T cell receptor beta chain is shown here with its context. TCRdb's copy holds only in-frame clones and misses some; the assay was immunoSEQ multiplex PCR. Of about 190,000 clones detected, around 85% appear once; the ten largest clones hold approximately 13%. These data originate in a study of blood T cell repertoires in COVID-19. This CDR3 spans 13 amino acids. In germline, CDR1 is SGHDT, CDR2 YYEEEE. Trimming pared 1 base from V and 4 bases from J, leaving 8 bases between. The material sequenced was peripheral blood. This receptor was identified in a man aged 45-65 years who had recovered from COVID-19. The gene calls are TRBV5-6 and TRBJ2-5; D is undetermined. CDR3 sequence (DNA): TGTGCCAGCAGCTTGCGGCAGGCAGAGACCCAGTACTTC. The encoded protein is CASSLRQAETQYF.